A selection of T cell receptor beta chains follows, all from one sample in a study of cytomegalovirus exposure and HLA in healthy donors. TCRdb's copy holds only in-frame clones and misses some; the assay was immunoSEQ multiplex PCR. This sample has some 190,000 clones; more than 65% occur once, and the top ten carry around 3.7%. Sequenced material: PBMCs. The receptor source for this set is a man aged 35 to 55 in good health and CMV-seropositive. CDR3s include the opening cysteine and the closing phenylalanine or tryptophan. A D gene is named only where the DNA matches it firmly. The size field is filled for only some rows; it gives once, few, many or a size class.

J: TRBJ2-7; D: -; V: TRBV6-5; size: few; DNA: TGTGCCAGCAGTTCCCAGGGAGGGCAGTACTTC; CDR3: CASSSQGGQYF
J: TRBJ1-5; D: TRBD1; V: TRBV7-2; size: -; DNA: TGTGCCAGCAGCTTAGAGGGGACAGGGGCTCAGCCCCAGCATTTT; CDR3: CASSLEGTGAQPQHF
J: TRBJ1-2; D: -; V: TRBV5-7; size: -; DNA: TGTGCCAGCAGCTCCAAGACAGGAAACTATGGCTACACCTTC; CDR3: CASSSKTGNYGYTF
J: TRBJ2-5; D: TRBD2; V: TRBV7-8; size: -; DNA: TGTGCCAGCAGCCCCCGGACGGTAGCGGGGCCCTCGGGGACCCAGTACTTC; CDR3: CASSPRTVAGPSGTQYF
J: TRBJ1-3; D: -; V: TRBV5-1; size: -; DNA: TGCGCCAGCAGCTGGGGACTGTCTGGAAACACCATATATTTT; CDR3: CASSWGLSGNTIYF
J: TRBJ2-7; D: -; V: TRBV6-1; size: once; DNA: TGTGCCAGCAGTGCCGAGTGGGGGCCCTACGAGCAGTACTTC; CDR3: CASSAEWGPYEQYF
J: TRBJ2-1; D: -; V: TRBV28; size: -; DNA: TGTGCCAGCAGTTTACTAGCCGGCAGCGAGCAGTTCTTC; CDR3: CASSLLAGSEQFF
J: TRBJ1-5; D: -; V: TRBV6-1; size: -; DNA: TGTGCCAGCAGCCGTGTGGGCTATAGCAATCAGCCCCAGCATTTT; CDR3: CASSRVGYSNQPQHF
J: TRBJ2-3; D: -; V: TRBV7-9; size: -; DNA: TGTGCCAGCAGCTCCACCAGAGATACGCAGTATTTT; CDR3: CASSSTRDTQYF
J: TRBJ1-1; D: TRBD1; V: TRBV19; size: -; DNA: TGTGCCAGTAGAAACAGGGGGATGAACACTGAAGCTTTCTTT; CDR3: CASRNRGMNTEAFF
J: TRBJ2-2; D: TRBD1; V: TRBV7-6; size: -; DNA: TGTGCCAGCAGCTTAGGCTCCGGGACAGGGAGGACCGGGGAGCTGTTTTTT; CDR3: CASSLGSGTGRTGELFF
J: TRBJ2-1; D: TRBD2; V: TRBV28; size: -; DNA: TGTGCCAGCAGTCTAGAGCGGGAGTACCGGCATGAGCAGTTCTTC; CDR3: CASSLEREYRHEQFF
J: TRBJ1-2; D: -; V: TRBV6-5; size: -; DNA: TGTGCCAGCAGTTACTCACAGGGAACTAACTATGGCTACACCTTC; CDR3: CASSYSQGTNYGYTF
J: TRBJ2-7; D: TRBD1; V: TRBV28; size: -; DNA: TGTGCCAGCAGTTTATGGGGACAGGGATTGTATGAGCAGTACTTC; CDR3: CASSLWGQGLYEQYF
J: TRBJ2-2; D: -; V: TRBV5-1; size: -; DNA: TGCGCCAGCAGCGAGGGACACCCGAACACCGGGGAGCTGTTTTTT; CDR3: CASSEGHPNTGELFF
J: TRBJ2-7; D: TRBD2; V: TRBV5-6; size: -; DNA: TGTGCCAGCAGCTTGGAGGGTACGGCGGGGGTAACGTACGAGCAGTACTTC; CDR3: CASSLEGTAGVTYEQYF
J: TRBJ1-1; D: TRBD1; V: TRBV9; size: -; DNA: TGTGCCAGCAGCCTGGGACAGACTTACACTGAAGCTTTCTTT; CDR3: CASSLGQTYTEAFF
J: TRBJ2-3; D: TRBD2; V: TRBV10-3; size: -; DNA: TGTGCCACCGGCGGACTAGCGGGGGACACAGATACGCAGTATTTT; CDR3: CATGGLAGDTDTQYF
J: TRBJ1-4; D: TRBD1; V: TRBV5-1; size: -; DNA: TGCGCCAGCAGCTTGACAGGGGTCAGTAATGAAAAACTGTTTTTT; CDR3: CASSLTGVSNEKLFF
J: TRBJ2-3; D: TRBD2; V: TRBV7-2; size: few; DNA: TGTGCCAGCAGCTTAGGACTAGCGGGGGAGAGAGATACGCAGTATTTT; CDR3: CASSLGLAGERDTQYF
J: TRBJ2-7; D: -; V: TRBV4-1; size: many; DNA: TGCGCCAGCAGCCAAGTGCTCGGGATCTCCTACGAGCAGTACTTC; CDR3: CASSQVLGISYEQYF
J: TRBJ2-5; D: -; V: TRBV1; size: -; DNA: TGCACCAGCAGGAAGCGGGAGGGCCTTCGGGAGACCCAGTACTTC; CDR3: CTSRKREGLRETQYF
J: TRBJ2-7; D: TRBD2; V: TRBV12-5; size: -; DNA: TGTGCTAGTGGTTCCCTACCGGGGGGGCTTATGGAGCAGTACTTC; CDR3: CASGSLPGGLMEQYF
J: TRBJ1-2; D: -; V: TRBV11-2; size: -; DNA: TGTGCCAGCAGCTTAGGGGCACCACAGGGAAACGCTAACTATGGCTACACCTTC; CDR3: CASSLGAPQGNANYGYTF
J: TRBJ2-7; D: TRBD1; V: TRBV28; size: -; DNA: TGTGCCAGTATGACAGGGGGTAGGTACGAGCAGTACTTC; CDR3: CASMTGGRYEQYF
J: TRBJ2-5; D: TRBD1; V: TRBV2; size: -; DNA: TGTGCCAGCAGACCAGCCGGGACAGGGATCCAAGAGACCCAGTACTTC; CDR3: CASRPAGTGIQETQYF
J: TRBJ1-5; D: -; V: TRBV6-5; size: -; DNA: TGTGCCAGCAGTTACGCAGGGGTGGGTAATCAGCCCCAGCATTTT; CDR3: CASSYAGVGNQPQHF
J: TRBJ2-1; D: TRBD2; V: TRBV4-3; size: once; DNA: TGCGCCAGCAGCCAAGATTCCGCGGGGGGGTACAATGAGCAGTTCTTC; CDR3: CASSQDSAGGYNEQFF